This TCR beta chain was recorded in a study of CD8 T cells in ankylosing spondylitis. Regarding the study as a whole: In ankylosing spondylitis blood, a motif of roughly 8 highly homologous TCR beta variants appeared characteristic. Prior literature has documented some motif variants in synovial fluid and blood from reactive arthritis. Significant enrichment of disease-linked clones was reported in matched ankylosing spondylitis synovial fluid.

This CDR3 contains 12 residues. The V gene's germline CDR1 is SGHDN and CDR2 FVKESK. The V and J ends lost 4 bases and 13 bases respectively, with 13 bases between them. One entry per CDR3 protein results from TCRdb running MiXCR on the 5' RACE reads. The table lists under 200,000 distinct CDR3 sequences, around 10% of them singletons. This clonotype was observed many times. The antigen remains undetermined. The source is a male donor with ankylosing spondylitis or in good health (not recorded which). Sequenced: blood, either unsorted or a sorted T cell fraction (not recorded which). V usage is TRBV14 and J usage is TRBJ2-2, with D perhaps matching TRBD1 or TRBD2 (5 bases each). CDR3 bases: TGTGCCAGCAGCCCCCCCGGGGCGTTGCTGTTTTTT. Translation: CASSPPGALLFF.